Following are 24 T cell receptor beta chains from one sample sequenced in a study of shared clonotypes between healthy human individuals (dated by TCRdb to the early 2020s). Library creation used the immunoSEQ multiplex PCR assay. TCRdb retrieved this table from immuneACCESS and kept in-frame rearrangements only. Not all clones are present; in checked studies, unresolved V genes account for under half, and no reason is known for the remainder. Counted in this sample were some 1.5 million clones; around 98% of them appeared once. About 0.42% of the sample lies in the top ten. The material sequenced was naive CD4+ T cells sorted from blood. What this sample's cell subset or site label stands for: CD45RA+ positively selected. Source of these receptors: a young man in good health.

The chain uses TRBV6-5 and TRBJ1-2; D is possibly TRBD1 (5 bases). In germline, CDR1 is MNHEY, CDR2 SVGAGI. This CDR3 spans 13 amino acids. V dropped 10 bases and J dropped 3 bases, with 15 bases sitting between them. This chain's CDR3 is CAIHRQLYYGYTF. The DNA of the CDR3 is TGTGCCATACACCGACAGCTCTACTATGGCTACACCTTC.

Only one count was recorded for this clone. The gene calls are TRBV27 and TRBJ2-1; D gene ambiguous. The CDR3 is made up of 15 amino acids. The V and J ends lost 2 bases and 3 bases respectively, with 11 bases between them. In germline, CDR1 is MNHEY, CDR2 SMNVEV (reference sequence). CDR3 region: CASSLVVAIYNEQFF. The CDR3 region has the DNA TGTGCCAGCAGTTTAGTGGTAGCCATCTACAATGAGCAGTTCTTC.

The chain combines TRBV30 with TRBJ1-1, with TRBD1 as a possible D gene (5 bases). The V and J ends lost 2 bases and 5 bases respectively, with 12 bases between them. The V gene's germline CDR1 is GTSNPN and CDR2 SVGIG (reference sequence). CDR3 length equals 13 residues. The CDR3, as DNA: TGTGCCTGGAGTAAGCCCAGGGAGACTGAAGCTTTCTTT. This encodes CAWSKPRETEAFF.

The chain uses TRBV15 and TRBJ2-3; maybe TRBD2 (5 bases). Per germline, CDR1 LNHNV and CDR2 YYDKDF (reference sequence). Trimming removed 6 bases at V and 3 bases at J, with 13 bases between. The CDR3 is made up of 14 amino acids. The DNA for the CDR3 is TGTGCCACCAGGGATGAGGGCCTTACAGATACGCAGTATTTT. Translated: CATRDEGLTDTQYF.

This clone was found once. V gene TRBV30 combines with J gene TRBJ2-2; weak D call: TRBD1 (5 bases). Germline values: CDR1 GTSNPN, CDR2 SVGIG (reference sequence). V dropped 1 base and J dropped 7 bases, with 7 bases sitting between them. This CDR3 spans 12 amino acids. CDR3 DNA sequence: TGTGCCTGGAGTGCAGGGTTCGGGGAGCTGTTTTTT. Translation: CAWSAGFGELFF.

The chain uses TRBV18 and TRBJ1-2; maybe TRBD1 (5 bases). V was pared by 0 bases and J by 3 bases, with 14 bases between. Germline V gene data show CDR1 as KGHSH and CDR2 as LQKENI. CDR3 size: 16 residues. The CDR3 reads CASSPPLGQGDYGYTF. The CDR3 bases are TGTGCCAGCTCACCACCGTTAGGGCAGGGCGACTATGGCTACACCTTC.

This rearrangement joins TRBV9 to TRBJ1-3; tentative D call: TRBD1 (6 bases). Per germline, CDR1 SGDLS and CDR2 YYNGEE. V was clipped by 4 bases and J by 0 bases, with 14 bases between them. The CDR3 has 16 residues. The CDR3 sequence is CASSLRGGFSGNTIYF. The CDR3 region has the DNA TGTGCCAGCAGCTTAAGAGGGGGGTTCTCTGGAAACACCATATATTTT. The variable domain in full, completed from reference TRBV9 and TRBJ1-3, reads DSGVTQTPKHLITATGQRVTLRCSPRSGDLSVYWYQQSLDQGLQFLIQYYNGEERAKGNILERFSAQQFPDLHSELNLSSLELGDSALYFCASSLRGGFSGNTIYFGEGSWLTVV.

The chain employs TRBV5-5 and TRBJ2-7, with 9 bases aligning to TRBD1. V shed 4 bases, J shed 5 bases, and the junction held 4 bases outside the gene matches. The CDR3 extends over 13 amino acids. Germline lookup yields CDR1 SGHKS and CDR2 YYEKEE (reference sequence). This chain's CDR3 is CASSMGQGDEQYF. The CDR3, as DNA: TGTGCCAGCAGCATGGGACAGGGAGACGAGCAGTACTTC.

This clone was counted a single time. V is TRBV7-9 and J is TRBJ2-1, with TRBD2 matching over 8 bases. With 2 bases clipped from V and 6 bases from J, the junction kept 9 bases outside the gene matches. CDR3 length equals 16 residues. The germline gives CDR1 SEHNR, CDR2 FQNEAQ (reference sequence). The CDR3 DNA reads TGTGCCAGCAGCTTATTAGCGGGAAGAGGCCCCAATGAGCAGTTCTTC. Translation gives CASSLLAGRGPNEQFF.

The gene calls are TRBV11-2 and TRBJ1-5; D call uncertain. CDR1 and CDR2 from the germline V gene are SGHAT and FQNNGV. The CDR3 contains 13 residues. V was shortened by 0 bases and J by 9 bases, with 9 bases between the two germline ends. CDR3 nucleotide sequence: TGTGCCAGCAGCTTAGATCCCCTTACGCCCCAGCATTTT. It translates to CASSLDPLTPQHF.

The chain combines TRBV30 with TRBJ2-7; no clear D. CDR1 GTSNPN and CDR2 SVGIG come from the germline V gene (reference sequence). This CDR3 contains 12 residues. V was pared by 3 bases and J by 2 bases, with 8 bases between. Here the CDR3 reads CAWSLSAYEQYF. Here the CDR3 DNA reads TGTGCCTGGAGCCTCTCGGCCTACGAGCAGTACTTC.

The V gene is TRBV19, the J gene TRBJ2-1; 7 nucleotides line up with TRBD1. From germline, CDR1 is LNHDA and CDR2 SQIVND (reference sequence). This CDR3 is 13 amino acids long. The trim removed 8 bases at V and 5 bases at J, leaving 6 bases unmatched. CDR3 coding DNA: TGTGCCAGTTGCCGGGACAGACACAATGAGCAGTTCTTC. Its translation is CASCRDRHNEQFF.

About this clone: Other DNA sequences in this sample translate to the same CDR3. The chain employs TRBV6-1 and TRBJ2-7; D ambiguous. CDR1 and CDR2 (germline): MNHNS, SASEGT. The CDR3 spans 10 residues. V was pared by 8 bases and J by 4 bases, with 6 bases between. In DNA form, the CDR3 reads TGTGCCAGCGGAGAATACGAGCAGTACTTC. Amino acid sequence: CASGEYEQYF.

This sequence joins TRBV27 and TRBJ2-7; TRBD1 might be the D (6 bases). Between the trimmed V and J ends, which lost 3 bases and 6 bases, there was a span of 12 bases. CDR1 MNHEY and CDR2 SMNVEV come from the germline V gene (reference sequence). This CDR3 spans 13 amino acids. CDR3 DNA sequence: TGTGCCAGCAGTTTTACAGGGTGGGGCGAGCAGTACTTC. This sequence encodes CASSFTGWGEQYF.

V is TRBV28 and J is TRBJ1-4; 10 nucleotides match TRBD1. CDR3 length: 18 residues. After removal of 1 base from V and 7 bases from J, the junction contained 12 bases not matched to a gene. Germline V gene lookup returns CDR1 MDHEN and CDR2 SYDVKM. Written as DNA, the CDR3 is TGTGCCAGCAGTTTATCGAGACAGGGGGCGCATGTTTGTGAAAAACTGTTTTTT. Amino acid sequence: CASSLSRQGAHVCEKLFF.

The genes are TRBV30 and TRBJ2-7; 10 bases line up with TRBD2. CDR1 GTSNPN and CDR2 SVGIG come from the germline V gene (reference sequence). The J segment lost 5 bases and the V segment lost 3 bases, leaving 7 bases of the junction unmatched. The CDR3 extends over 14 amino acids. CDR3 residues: CAWRYLAGVDEQYF. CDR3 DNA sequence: TGTGCCTGGAGGTATCTAGCGGGAGTCGACGAGCAGTACTTC.

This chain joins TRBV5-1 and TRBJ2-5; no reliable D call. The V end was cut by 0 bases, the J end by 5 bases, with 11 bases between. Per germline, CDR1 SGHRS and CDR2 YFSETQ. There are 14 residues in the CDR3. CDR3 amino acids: CASSLARVGETQYF. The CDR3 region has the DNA TGCGCCAGCAGCTTGGCTAGGGTCGGGGAGACCCAGTACTTC.

The CDR3 loop is CASSYTGGLNVLTF. Here the CDR3 DNA reads TGTGCCAGCAGCTATACAGGGGGCCTGAACGTCCTGACTTTC. The chain has TRBV5-4 and TRBJ2-6, with TRBD1 matching over 9 bases. The CDR3 contains 14 residues. Trimming at V came to 3 bases and at J to 10 bases, leaving 5 bases not matched to a gene. Germline V gene data show CDR1 as SGHNT and CDR2 as YYREEE (reference sequence).

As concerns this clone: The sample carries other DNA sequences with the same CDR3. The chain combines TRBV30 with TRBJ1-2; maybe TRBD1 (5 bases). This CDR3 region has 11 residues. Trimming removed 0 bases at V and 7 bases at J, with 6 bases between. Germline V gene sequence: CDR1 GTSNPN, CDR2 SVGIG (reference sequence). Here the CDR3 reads CAWSVGAGYTF. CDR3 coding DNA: TGTGCCTGGAGTGTAGGGGCTGGCTACACCTTC. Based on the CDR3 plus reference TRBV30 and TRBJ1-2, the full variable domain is SQTIHQWPATLVQPVGSPLSLECTVEGTSNPNLYWYRQAAGRGLQLLFYSVGIGQISSEVPQNLSASRPQDRQFILSSKKLLLSDSGFYLCAWSVGAGYTFGSGTRLTVV.

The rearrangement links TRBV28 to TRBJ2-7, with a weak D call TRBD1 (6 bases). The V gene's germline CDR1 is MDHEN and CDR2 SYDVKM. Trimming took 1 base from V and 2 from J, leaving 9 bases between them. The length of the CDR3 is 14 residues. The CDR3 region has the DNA TGTGCCAGCAGTTTATATACAGGGACCTACGAGCAGTACTTC. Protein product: CASSLYTGTYEQYF.

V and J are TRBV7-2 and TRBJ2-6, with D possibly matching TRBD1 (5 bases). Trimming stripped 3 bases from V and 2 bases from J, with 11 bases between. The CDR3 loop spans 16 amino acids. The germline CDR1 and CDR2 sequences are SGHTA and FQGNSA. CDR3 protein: CASSLARVAGANVLTF. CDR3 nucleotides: TGTGCCAGCAGCTTGGCCAGGGTGGCTGGGGCCAACGTCCTGACTTTC.

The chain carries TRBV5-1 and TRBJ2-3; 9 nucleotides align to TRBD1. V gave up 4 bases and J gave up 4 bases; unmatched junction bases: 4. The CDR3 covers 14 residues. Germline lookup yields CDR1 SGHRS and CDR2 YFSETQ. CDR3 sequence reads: CASSPGTGSDTQYF. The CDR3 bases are TGCGCCAGCAGCCCAGGGACAGGGTCAGATACGCAGTATTTT.

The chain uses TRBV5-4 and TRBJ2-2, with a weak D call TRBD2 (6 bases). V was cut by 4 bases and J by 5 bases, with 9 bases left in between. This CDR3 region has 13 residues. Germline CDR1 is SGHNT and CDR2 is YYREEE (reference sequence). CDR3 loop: CASSRSGTGELFF. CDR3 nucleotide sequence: TGTGCCAGCAGCCGGAGCGGGACCGGGGAGCTGTTTTTT.

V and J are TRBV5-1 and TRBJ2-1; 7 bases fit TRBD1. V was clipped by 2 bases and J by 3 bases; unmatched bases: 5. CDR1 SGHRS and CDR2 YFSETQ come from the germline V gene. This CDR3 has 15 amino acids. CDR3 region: CASSFEGAGYNEQFF. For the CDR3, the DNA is TGCGCCAGCAGCTTCGAGGGGGCAGGCTACAATGAGCAGTTCTTC.